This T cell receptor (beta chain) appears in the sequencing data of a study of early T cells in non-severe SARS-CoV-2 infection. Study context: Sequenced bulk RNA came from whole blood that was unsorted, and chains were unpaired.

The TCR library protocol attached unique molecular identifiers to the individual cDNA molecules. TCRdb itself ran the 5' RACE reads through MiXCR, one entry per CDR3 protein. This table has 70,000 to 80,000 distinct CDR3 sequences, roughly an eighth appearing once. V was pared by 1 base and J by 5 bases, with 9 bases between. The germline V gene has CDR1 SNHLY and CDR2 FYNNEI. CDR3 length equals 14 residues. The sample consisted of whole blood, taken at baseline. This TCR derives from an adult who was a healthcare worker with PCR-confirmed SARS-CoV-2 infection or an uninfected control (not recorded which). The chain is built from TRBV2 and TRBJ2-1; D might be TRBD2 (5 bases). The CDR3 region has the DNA TGTGCCAGCAGTGAAGTCCTCGGGGACAATGAGCAGTTCTTC. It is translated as CASSEVLGDNEQFF.